This T cell receptor (beta chain) was recorded in a study of T-cell reconstitution after alpha-beta-depleted transplantation in children. This clonotype was observed a few times. V was clipped by 1 base and J by 2 bases, with 12 bases between them. Germline V gene lookup returns CDR1 SQVTM and CDR2 ANQGSEA. The CDR3 is 16 amino acids. Researchers prepared the TCRbeta library using unique molecular identifiers, the study reports. Using its own MiXCR run on the PCR reads, TCRdb lists one record per CDR3 protein. The sample has some 440,000 distinct CDR3 sequences, under 20% seen once. The chain combines TRBV29-1 with TRBJ1-6; D possibly corresponds to TRBD1 (6 bases). The input for sequencing was PBMCs, mostly from graft donor cells, taken 360 days after TCRalphabeta/CD19-depleted stem cell transplant. The sequence was obtained from a boy younger than two who had a stem cell transplant for Wiskott-Aldrich syndrome, so the T cells may come from the graft donor. The CDR3 reads CSVEVTQGTYNSPLHF. In DNA form, the CDR3 reads TGCAGCGTTGAAGTAACACAGGGAACCTATAATTCACCCCTCCACTTT.